This T cell receptor beta chain was captured by sequencing in a study of T cell repertoires in cytomegalovirus infection. Study as a whole: It was the public TCR beta signatures that indicated both CMV infection and matching HLA type. Study-wide points: People with CMV and the relevant HLA were identified by cumulative public TCR beta family frequency.

Points on this clonotype: As yet, its antigen is unknown.

TCRdb re-derived calls from the reads in MiXCR, one entry per CDR3 protein. The repertoire holds about 920,000 distinct CDR3 sequences, with under 40% as singletons. From germline, CDR1 is LNHDA and CDR2 SQIVND (reference sequence). V gave up 3 bases and J gave up 1 base, with 12 bases separating them. The CDR3 spans 16 residues. The V call is TRBV19, the J call TRBJ2-2; D is perhaps TRBD1 or TRBD2 (5 bases each). Sequenced material: cultured CD8+ T cells from PBMCs, taken from culture after CMV antigen stimulation. This TCR came from a human donor in good health (CMV status not recorded). Some clones in this sample may be carry-over from other donors' samples. The CDR3 region is CASSIGGPGNTGELFF. The CDR3 coding sequence is TGTGCCAGTAGTATTGGGGGTCCGGGGAACACCGGGGAGCTGTTTTTT.